This T cell receptor (beta chain) was documented in a study of monozygotic twins with cystic fibrosis. About the study: With about 15 PCR cycles, barcoded libraries came from approximately 2.8 micrograms of fragmented DNA. Study conclusions and caveats: In 13 of 16 pairs, V gene usage was closest to the co-twin's.

On this clone itself: The antigen remains undetermined.

CDR1 is DFQATT and CDR2 is SNEGSKA in the germline V gene (reference sequence). The length of the CDR3 is 11 residues. V lost 4 bases and J lost 4, with 4 bases in between. Sequenced by immunoSEQ multiplex PCR; TCRdb stores in-frame clones only, minus some. The repertoire holds tens of thousands of clones, with 75% to 90% as singletons. The sequence was collected from a girl aged 2 to 9 with cystic fibrosis. The rearrangement uses TRBV20-1 and TRBJ2-2; D is unresolved. The sequencing sample was made of blood. DNA of the CDR3: TGCAGTGCTAAGACCACCGGGGAGCTGTTTTTT. The encoded protein is CSAKTTGELFF.